Listed here are 19 T cell receptor beta chains from one sample, sequenced in a study of blood T cell repertoires in COVID-19. TCRdb's copy holds only in-frame clones and misses some; the assay was immunoSEQ multiplex PCR. The sample contains 100,000 to 150,000 clones, 65% to 90% of which appear only once. Sample: peripheral blood. These receptors were obtained from a woman older than 75 with acute or convalescent COVID-19.

V and J are TRBV5-1 and TRBJ2-1, with D uncertain. The V gene lost 0 bases and the J gene lost 5 bases, with 9 bases spanning the gap. CDR3 length: 14 amino acids. Germline lookup yields CDR1 SGHRS and CDR2 YFSETQ. CDR3 residues: CASSLDSRNNEQFF. CDR3 in DNA: TGCGCCAGCAGCTTGGACAGTCGAAACAATGAGCAGTTCTTC.

This chain connects TRBV10-2 to TRBJ1-5, with D maybe TRBD1 (5 bases). Trimming pared 2 bases from V and 6 bases from J, leaving 14 bases between. CDR3 length: 15 residues. Per the germline V gene, CDR1 is WSHSY and CDR2 is SAAADI. CDR3 DNA: TGCGCCAGCAGTGAGCGGCAGGTGGGGGGTCAGCCCCAGCATTTT. It encodes CASSERQVGGQPQHF.

V is TRBV18 and J is TRBJ2-7; TRBD1 agrees at 12 bases. This CDR3 has 16 amino acids. Germline assignment: CDR1 KGHSH and CDR2 LQKENI. With V trimmed by 3 bases and J by 6 bases, 9 bases remained unmatched. The CDR3 is CASSPGQGAFSPEQYF. Here the CDR3 DNA reads TGTGCCAGCTCACCGGGACAGGGGGCGTTTTCTCCCGAGCAGTACTTC.

The J gene is TRBJ1-1, the V gene TRBV6-5; 8 bases line up with TRBD1. The CDR3 spans 15 residues. Trimming at V came to 5 bases and at J to 5 bases, leaving 10 bases not matched to a gene. Germline assignment: CDR1 MNHEY and CDR2 SVGAGI. CDR3 sequence (DNA): TGTGCCAGCAGTCAAACCCGGACAGGGAGAACTGAAGCTTTCTTT. Translation gives CASSQTRTGRTEAFF.

The J gene is TRBJ1-2, the V gene TRBV5-1; 9 bases fit TRBD1. CDR1 is SGHRS and CDR2 is YFSETQ in the germline V gene. J was trimmed by 3 bases and V by 0 bases; bases with no gene match: 0. There are 14 residues in the CDR3. Written as DNA, the CDR3 is TGCGCCAGCAGCTTGGGGGACAGGGACTATGGCTACACCTTC. The encoded protein is CASSLGDRDYGYTF. The full variable domain, completed using reference TRBV5-1 and TRBJ1-2, is KAGVTQTPRYLIKTRGQQVTLSCSPISGHRSVSWYQQTPGQGLQFLFEYFSETQRNKGNFPGRFSGRQFSNSRSEMNVSTLELGDSALYLCASSLGDRDYGYTFGSGTRLTVV.

This clone has just a few counts. The chain combines TRBV6-2 or TRBV6-3 with TRBJ2-7; 7 bases align to TRBD1. The CDR3 contains 16 residues. The V gene's germline CDR1 is MNHEY and CDR2 SVGEGT. The junction had 8 bases not matched to a gene; V was cut back by 2 bases and J by 1 base. The CDR3 protein is CASSYRVSGQSYEQYF. The CDR3, as DNA: TGTGCCAGCAGTTACCGGGTATCGGGACAGTCCTACGAGCAGTACTTC.

This clone has only one observation. This sequence joins TRBV5-5 and TRBJ2-6, with D perhaps TRBD2 (6 bases). The CDR3 spans 17 residues. CDR1 and CDR2 from the germline V gene are SGHKS and YYEKEE (reference sequence). Trimming took 2 bases from V and 2 from J, leaving 14 bases between them. The CDR3 DNA follows: TGTGCCAGCAGCTTCTTAAAGGGAGGAACTGGGGCCAACGTCCTGACTTTC. Translating it yields CASSFLKGGTGANVLTF.

The V gene is TRBV7-2, the J gene TRBJ2-5; TRBD2 matches 8 bases. The V and J ends lost 3 bases and 5 bases, in that order; junction bases with no gene match: 8. The CDR3 is made up of 15 amino acids. Germline V lookup: CDR1 SGHTA, CDR2 FQGNSA. This CDR3 reads CASSFQRGKGETQYF. The DNA for the CDR3 is TGTGCCAGCAGCTTCCAGCGGGGGAAAGGGGAGACCCAGTACTTC.

J is TRBJ2-1 and V is TRBV4-1; D unresolved. CDR3 length: 15 amino acids. From germline, CDR1 is MGHRA and CDR2 YSYEKL. The V end lost 5 bases, the J end lost 4 bases, and 15 bases lay between the germline ends. This chain's CDR3 is CASSIRVVGYNEQFF. Written as DNA, the CDR3 is TGCGCCAGCAGCATCCGGGTGGTTGGGTACAATGAGCAGTTCTTC.

This chain joins TRBV9 and TRBJ1-3, with D unclear. Germline V lookup: CDR1 SGDLS, CDR2 YYNGEE. The ends were cut back, 0 bases at V and 11 bases at J, with 12 bases in the middle. CDR3 size: 13 residues. The CDR3 region is CASSVVPGLAIYF. The CDR3 nucleotides read TGTGCCAGCAGCGTAGTTCCGGGATTAGCCATATATTTT.

The V gene is TRBV28, the J gene TRBJ2-6, with 7 nucleotides matching TRBD1. Germline values: CDR1 MDHEN, CDR2 SYDVKM. Losses at the gene ends were 3 bases for V and 0 bases for J; bases not matched to a gene: 8. This CDR3 is built from 18 residues. The CDR3 is CASSFPGTDYSGANVLTF. In DNA, the CDR3 is TGTGCCAGCAGTTTCCCAGGGACAGACTACTCTGGGGCCAACGTCCTGACTTTC.

The rearrangement joins TRBV9 to TRBJ1-1, with 7 nucleotides matching TRBD1. Germline-derived CDR1 and CDR2 are SGDLS and YYNGEE. There are 16 residues in the CDR3. The junction had 10 bases not matched to a gene; V was cut back by 3 bases and J by 2 bases. CDR3 residues: CASSARQGGGNTEAFF. The CDR3 DNA reads TGTGCCAGCAGCGCCAGACAGGGTGGAGGTAACACTGAAGCTTTCTTT.

This rearrangement joins TRBV28 to TRBJ1-1; D unresolved. Trimming cost V 7 bases and J 6 bases, with 12 bases left between them. CDR3 length: 12 residues. The germline V gene encodes CDR1 MDHEN and CDR2 SYDVKM. CDR3 residues: CASNRGISEAFF. The CDR3 DNA follows: TGTGCCAGCAACCGGGGAATTTCTGAAGCTTTCTTT.

This clone was seen once. The chain is built from TRBV2 and TRBJ2-2; the D is unclear. Between the trimmed V and J ends, which lost 0 bases and 5 bases, there was a span of 7 bases. Per germline, CDR1 SNHLY and CDR2 FYNNEI. The CDR3 spans 14 residues. In DNA form, the CDR3 reads TGTGCCAGCAGTGAAGCTGCCGGGACCGGGGAGCTGTTTTTT. This encodes CASSEAAGTGELFF.

Here the CDR3 reads CASRDRQGKGDIQYF. Written as DNA, the CDR3 is TGTGCCAGCAGGGACCGACAGGGGAAGGGTGACATTCAGTACTTC. The chain has TRBV2 and TRBJ2-4, with 8 bases identical to TRBD1. Germline CDR1 reads SNHLY; CDR2 reads FYNNEI. The V segment lost 6 bases and the J segment 8 bases; nucleotides outside the gene matches: 12. The CDR3 covers 15 residues.

The genes are TRBV15 and TRBJ1-1, with D perhaps matching TRBD1 (5 bases). V lost 0 bases to trimming and J lost 4 bases, with 12 bases between them. Germline V gene data show CDR1 as LNHNV and CDR2 as YYDKDF (reference sequence). The CDR3 loop spans 15 amino acids. The CDR3 protein is CATSRDAGLATEAFF. The CDR3 bases are TGTGCCACCAGCAGAGATGCAGGGTTGGCCACTGAAGCTTTCTTT.

This clone was seen only once. The V call is TRBV7-2, the J call TRBJ1-3, with D maybe TRBD1 (5 bases). Germline V gene lookup returns CDR1 SGHTA and CDR2 FQGNSA. The CDR3 runs to 17 residues. V was cut by 3 bases and J by 1 base, with 16 bases left in between. For the CDR3, the DNA is TGTGCCAGCAGCTTGGACATACAGTTGGCTTCTGGAAACACCATATATTTT. This translates into CASSLDIQLASGNTIYF.

This chain connects TRBV12-3 or TRBV12-4 to TRBJ2-2; D is ambiguous. V lost 5 bases to trimming and J lost 6 bases, with 4 bases between them. The CDR3 spans 11 residues. CDR3 bases: TGTGCCAGCAGTCTCCCCGGGGAGCTGTTTTTT. Amino acid sequence: CASSLPGELFF.

The chain recombines TRBV7-2 with TRBJ2-1; 12 bases line up with TRBD2. Trimming cost V 4 bases and J 5 bases; bases outside gene matches: 3. The CDR3 length is 15 residues. Germline CDR1 SGHTA, CDR2 FQGNSA. The CDR3 spells CASSSTSGGHNEQFF. In nucleotides, the CDR3 is TGTGCCAGCAGCTCCACTAGCGGGGGGCACAATGAGCAGTTCTTC.